The clone carrying this T cell receptor (beta chain) was observed once. CDR1 is SGHTA, CDR2 FQGNSA, per germline. This CDR3 spans 16 amino acids. J was trimmed by 0 bases and V by 6 bases; bases with no gene match: 7. Patients who had autoimmune disease history or got systemic immunosuppression were left out. The data were taken from a study of OX40 agonist ivuxolimab in advanced cancers. Study-wide background: Dosing consisted of intravenous ivuxolimab at 0.01 to 10 mg/kg every 2 weeks. Hepatocellular carcinoma, melanoma, renal cell or head and neck cancer affected the dose-escalation patients. Males comprised 70% to 90% of the group, whose mean age was about 60 years (range about 23 to 80).

Some clones are missing from TCRdb's copy, which holds only in-frame ones; the method was immunoSEQ multiplex PCR. The top ten clones hold more than 1.4% of a sample with about 58,000 clones, roughly four fifths of them seen once. The clonotype originates from an adult with an advanced solid tumor such as melanoma, head and neck, liver or kidney cancer. This chain uses TRBV7-2 with TRBJ2-1; 8 nucleotides match TRBD1. Specimen: CD4+ or CD8+ T cells sorted from blood, collected in a trial of the OX40 agonist ivuxolimab. Written as DNA, the CDR3 is TGTGCCAGCAGTCCCAGGGGGCAGAGCTCCTACAATGAGCAGTTCTTC. Its protein product is CASSPRGQSSYNEQFF. Drawing the rest from reference TRBV7-2 and TRBJ2-1, the complete variable domain is GAGVSQSPSNKVTEKGKDVELRCDPISGHTALYWYRQSLGQGLEFLIYFQGNSAPDKSGLPSDRFSAERTGGSVSTLTIQRTQQEDSAVYLCASSPRGQSSYNEQFFGPGTRLTVL.